This is a list of T cell receptor beta chains from one sample in a study of cytomegalovirus exposure and HLA in healthy donors. TCRdb's copy holds only in-frame clones and misses some; the assay was immunoSEQ multiplex PCR. This repertoire shows 200,000 or so clones, more than 65% found once; its top ten account for approximately 5.4%. Sequencing input: PBMCs. The receptors stem from a young woman in good health and CMV-seropositive. Each CDR3 is given with its conserved first and last residue. A D gene is named only where the DNA matches it firmly. The size field is filled for only some rows; it gives once, few, many or a size class.

j_call: TRBJ2-1; d_call: -; v_call: TRBV27; clone_size: -; cdr3_nt: TGTGCCAGCAGTTTAAGACAAGGTTCCTACAATGAGCAGTTCTTC; cdr3_aa: CASSLRQGSYNEQFF
j_call: TRBJ1-2; d_call: TRBD1; v_call: TRBV15; clone_size: once; cdr3_nt: TGTGCCACCAGCAGAGGGGGACAGGGCCCTAACTATGGCTACACCTTC; cdr3_aa: CATSRGGQGPNYGYTF
j_call: TRBJ1-1; d_call: -; v_call: TRBV18; clone_size: -; cdr3_nt: TGTGCCAGCTCACCGGGGCAGGACCCCACTGAAGCTTTCTTT; cdr3_aa: CASSPGQDPTEAFF
j_call: TRBJ1-1; d_call: -; v_call: TRBV18; clone_size: -; cdr3_nt: TGTGCCAGCTCACCCTCGTCGGAAGCTTTCTTT; cdr3_aa: CASSPSSEAFF
j_call: TRBJ2-3; d_call: TRBD2; v_call: TRBV13; clone_size: -; cdr3_nt: TGTGCCAGCAGCTTGCCGGGGGGAGATACGCAGTATTTT; cdr3_aa: CASSLPGGDTQYF
j_call: TRBJ2-2; d_call: -; v_call: TRBV19; clone_size: -; cdr3_nt: TGTGCCAGTAAAACGAAAGGGCCAGGGTGGCCCGGGGAGCTGTTTTTT; cdr3_aa: CASKTKGPGWPGELFF
j_call: TRBJ2-6; d_call: -; v_call: TRBV27; clone_size: -; cdr3_nt: TGTGCCAGCAATTCTGGCTTCTCTGGGGCCAACGTCCTGACTTTC; cdr3_aa: CASNSGFSGANVLTF
j_call: TRBJ2-1; d_call: TRBD2; v_call: TRBV10-1; clone_size: -; cdr3_nt: TGCGCCAGCAGTGGAGGGACTAAGAACAATGAGCAGTTCTTC; cdr3_aa: CASSGGTKNNEQFF
j_call: TRBJ2-1; d_call: -; v_call: TRBV28; clone_size: -; cdr3_nt: TGTGCCAGCAAACAGAACAATGAGCAGTTCTTC; cdr3_aa: CASKQNNEQFF
j_call: TRBJ1-5; d_call: TRBD1; v_call: TRBV2; clone_size: -; cdr3_nt: TGTGCCAGCAGTCGGAGGGGACAGCCGCAGCCCCAGCATTTT; cdr3_aa: CASSRRGQPQPQHF
j_call: TRBJ2-1; d_call: -; v_call: TRBV18; clone_size: once; cdr3_nt: TGTGCCAGCTCACCGATGACAGTTTACAATGAGCAGTTCTTC; cdr3_aa: CASSPMTVYNEQFF
j_call: TRBJ1-5; d_call: TRBD1; v_call: TRBV5-5; clone_size: -; cdr3_nt: TGTGCCAGCAGCTTGTATCGACAGGGGACTCAGCCCCAGCATTTT; cdr3_aa: CASSLYRQGTQPQHF
j_call: TRBJ2-7; d_call: TRBD2; v_call: TRBV4-2; clone_size: -; cdr3_nt: TGTGCCAGCAGCCAAGATGAGGCGGGGGGGCCCTACGAGCAGTACTTC; cdr3_aa: CASSQDEAGGPYEQYF
j_call: TRBJ1-5; d_call: -; v_call: TRBV9; clone_size: few; cdr3_nt: TGTGCCAGCAGCCCGTCGGGGATCCCCGGGGGGCCCCAGCATTTT; cdr3_aa: CASSPSGIPGGPQHF
j_call: TRBJ2-1; d_call: -; v_call: TRBV15; clone_size: -; cdr3_nt: TGTGCCACCAGCAGAGCCCCCAGGGAACTTCGGTTCTTC; cdr3_aa: CATSRAPRELRFF
j_call: TRBJ1-1; d_call: -; v_call: TRBV29-1; clone_size: -; cdr3_nt: TGCAGCTCCGGGGGAGGGAGGGACACTGAAGCTTTCTTT; cdr3_aa: CSSGGGRDTEAFF
j_call: TRBJ2-5; d_call: -; v_call: TRBV14; clone_size: -; cdr3_nt: TGTGCCAGCAGCCCAAGGGAGAAGACCCAGTACTTC; cdr3_aa: CASSPREKTQYF
j_call: TRBJ1-2; d_call: TRBD1; v_call: TRBV7-2; clone_size: -; cdr3_nt: TGTGCCAGCAGCAAAAATACAGGGGGCGCAGGCTACACCTTC; cdr3_aa: CASSKNTGGAGYTF
j_call: TRBJ1-2; d_call: -; v_call: TRBV19; clone_size: -; cdr3_nt: TGTGCCAGTAGTATTATGGGGAAGGGAAATGGCGGTGGCGGACAGTGGGGACGCGGCTACACCTTC; cdr3_aa: CASSIMGKGNGGGGQWGRGYTF
j_call: TRBJ2-4; d_call: TRBD1; v_call: TRBV5-1; clone_size: -; cdr3_nt: TGCGCCAGCAGACAGACAGGGCTAGCCAAAAACATTCAGTACTTC; cdr3_aa: CASRQTGLAKNIQYF
j_call: TRBJ1-1; d_call: -; v_call: TRBV20-1; clone_size: -; cdr3_nt: TGCAGTGCAACCGGAGCTTTCTTT; cdr3_aa: CSATGAFF
j_call: TRBJ1-1; d_call: -; v_call: TRBV7-9; clone_size: -; cdr3_nt: TGTGCCAGCAGCTTGGGGGCTTACACTGAAGCTTTCTTT; cdr3_aa: CASSLGAYTEAFF
j_call: TRBJ1-2; d_call: TRBD1; v_call: TRBV4-2; clone_size: -; cdr3_nt: TGTGCCAGCAGCCAAGATAAAGGGACAGACCCCTATGGCTACACCTTC; cdr3_aa: CASSQDKGTDPYGYTF
j_call: TRBJ2-1; d_call: -; v_call: TRBV9; clone_size: -; cdr3_nt: TGTGCCAGCAGCGGTCTGGTGGGAGGTGGGATTTACAATGAGCAGTTCTTC; cdr3_aa: CASSGLVGGGIYNEQFF
j_call: TRBJ1-2; d_call: -; v_call: TRBV6-5; clone_size: -; cdr3_nt: TGTGCCAGCAGTTTCGACGGCCAGGGTGACTATGGCTACACCTTC; cdr3_aa: CASSFDGQGDYGYTF
j_call: TRBJ1-3; d_call: TRBD1; v_call: TRBV7-8; clone_size: -; cdr3_nt: TGTGCCAGCAGCGACCCCCAAAGGGACAGTAGAAACACCATATATTTT; cdr3_aa: CASSDPQRDSRNTIYF
j_call: TRBJ1-3; d_call: -; v_call: TRBV5-6; clone_size: -; cdr3_nt: TGTGCCAGCAGCTTGGATGGGGGGTCTGGAAACACCATATATTTT; cdr3_aa: CASSLDGGSGNTIYF
j_call: TRBJ1-2; d_call: TRBD1; v_call: TRBV4-1; clone_size: few; cdr3_nt: TGCGCCAGCAGCCAAACGTCGGGACAGGGAGGCGGCTACACCTTC; cdr3_aa: CASSQTSGQGGGYTF
j_call: TRBJ2-1; d_call: TRBD2; v_call: TRBV19; clone_size: -; cdr3_nt: TGTGCCAGTGAATGGACTAGCGGGAGCTCCTACAATGAGCAGTTCTTC; cdr3_aa: CASEWTSGSSYNEQFF
j_call: TRBJ2-3; d_call: TRBD2; v_call: TRBV5-1; clone_size: -; cdr3_nt: TGCGCCAGCAGCCCCGGGACTAGCCGCACAGATACGCAGTATTTT; cdr3_aa: CASSPGTSRTDTQYF
j_call: TRBJ2-7; d_call: TRBD2; v_call: TRBV6-5; clone_size: -; cdr3_nt: TGTGCCAGCAGTCCGGCTAGCGGGGCCTACGAGCAGTACTTC; cdr3_aa: CASSPASGAYEQYF
j_call: TRBJ1-1; d_call: -; v_call: TRBV13; clone_size: -; cdr3_nt: TGTGCCAGCAGCCCCAGGGGGAACACTGAAGCTTTCTTT; cdr3_aa: CASSPRGNTEAFF
j_call: TRBJ2-7; d_call: -; v_call: TRBV7-8; clone_size: once; cdr3_nt: TGTGCCAGCAGCCCTAGGACCTACGAGCAGTACTTC; cdr3_aa: CASSPRTYEQYF
j_call: TRBJ2-7; d_call: TRBD2; v_call: TRBV28; clone_size: few; cdr3_nt: TGTGCCAGCAGTTTCCTAGCGGGAGGGTTACACTACGAGCAGTACTTC; cdr3_aa: CASSFLAGGLHYEQYF
j_call: TRBJ1-2; d_call: -; v_call: TRBV7-8; clone_size: -; cdr3_nt: TGTGCCAGCAGCTTAGGGGCGGGGGCAGCCAACTATGGCTACACCTTC; cdr3_aa: CASSLGAGAANYGYTF
j_call: TRBJ2-3; d_call: TRBD2; v_call: TRBV18; clone_size: -; cdr3_nt: TGTGCCAGCTCGCCCGGGACTAGCGGGACGTATACGCAGTATTTT; cdr3_aa: CASSPGTSGTYTQYF
j_call: TRBJ1-1; d_call: -; v_call: TRBV7-9; clone_size: -; cdr3_nt: TGTGCCAGCAGCCCGCATACAAGGGGTGGAGGGACTGAAGCTTTCTTT; cdr3_aa: CASSPHTRGGGTEAFF
j_call: TRBJ1-1; d_call: -; v_call: TRBV7-9; clone_size: -; cdr3_nt: TGTGCCAGCAGCTTATTCCTGAGGTCGGACACTGAAGCTTTCTTT; cdr3_aa: CASSLFLRSDTEAFF
j_call: TRBJ2-7; d_call: -; v_call: TRBV11-2; clone_size: -; cdr3_nt: TGTGCCAGCAGCTTAGATCTCCCGGTTAACTACGAGCAGTACTTC; cdr3_aa: CASSLDLPVNYEQYF
j_call: TRBJ1-5; d_call: TRBD1; v_call: TRBV28; clone_size: -; cdr3_nt: TGTGCCAGCAGTTTAGGTACAGGGGGTGGTCTGGCGACTCAGCCCCAGCATTTT; cdr3_aa: CASSLGTGGGLATQPQHF
j_call: TRBJ2-1; d_call: TRBD1; v_call: TRBV6-1; clone_size: -; cdr3_nt: TGTGCCAGCTACCCAGGGGGTGGGAGTGAGCAGTTCTTC; cdr3_aa: CASYPGGGSEQFF
j_call: TRBJ2-7; d_call: -; v_call: TRBV6-5; clone_size: -; cdr3_nt: TGTGCCAGCACGGCTGGATCGGGGAGCTCCTACGAGCAGTACTTC; cdr3_aa: CASTAGSGSSYEQYF
j_call: TRBJ1-5; d_call: -; v_call: TRBV6-6; clone_size: few; cdr3_nt: TGTGCCAGCAGTCTCAAGGGGACTTCTAGCAATCAGCCCCAGCATTTT; cdr3_aa: CASSLKGTSSNQPQHF
j_call: TRBJ2-3; d_call: -; v_call: TRBV6-6; clone_size: -; cdr3_nt: TGTGCCAGCAGTTGGTGGGCGAGGGCGAGCACAGATACGCAGTATTTT; cdr3_aa: CASSWWARASTDTQYF
j_call: TRBJ2-5; d_call: -; v_call: TRBV5-1; clone_size: -; cdr3_nt: TGCGCCAGCAGCTTGTCGGCAGGAAAGTACCAAGAGACCCAGTACTTC; cdr3_aa: CASSLSAGKYQETQYF
j_call: TRBJ1-1; d_call: -; v_call: TRBV4-2; clone_size: few; cdr3_nt: TGTGCCAGCAGCCAAGGATTGGCGGACACTGAAGCTTTCTTT; cdr3_aa: CASSQGLADTEAFF
j_call: TRBJ1-1; d_call: -; v_call: TRBV5-1; clone_size: -; cdr3_nt: TGCGCCAGCAGCTGGGGTTGGGGGCCCATGAACACTGAAGCTTTCTTT; cdr3_aa: CASSWGWGPMNTEAFF
j_call: TRBJ2-7; d_call: -; v_call: TRBV6-1; clone_size: -; cdr3_nt: TGTGCCAGCAGTGGCGGAGGGGGGAGGGCCGGGTACGAGCAGTACTTC; cdr3_aa: CASSGGGGRAGYEQYF
j_call: TRBJ1-5; d_call: -; v_call: TRBV7-2; clone_size: -; cdr3_nt: TGTGCCAGCAGCGCGGGGATAAATCAGCCCCAGCATTTT; cdr3_aa: CASSAGINQPQHF
j_call: TRBJ2-5; d_call: -; v_call: TRBV5-4; clone_size: -; cdr3_nt: TGTGCCAGCAGCCTACCTAAAGAGACCCAGTACTTC; cdr3_aa: CASSLPKETQYF
j_call: TRBJ2-5; d_call: TRBD2; v_call: TRBV6-6; clone_size: -; cdr3_nt: TGTGCCAGCCAAAGGACTAGCGGACAAGAGACCCAGTACTTC; cdr3_aa: CASQRTSGQETQYF
j_call: TRBJ1-6; d_call: -; v_call: TRBV7-2; clone_size: -; cdr3_nt: TGTGCCAGCAGCTCACACACATATAATTCACCCCTCCACTTT; cdr3_aa: CASSSHTYNSPLHF